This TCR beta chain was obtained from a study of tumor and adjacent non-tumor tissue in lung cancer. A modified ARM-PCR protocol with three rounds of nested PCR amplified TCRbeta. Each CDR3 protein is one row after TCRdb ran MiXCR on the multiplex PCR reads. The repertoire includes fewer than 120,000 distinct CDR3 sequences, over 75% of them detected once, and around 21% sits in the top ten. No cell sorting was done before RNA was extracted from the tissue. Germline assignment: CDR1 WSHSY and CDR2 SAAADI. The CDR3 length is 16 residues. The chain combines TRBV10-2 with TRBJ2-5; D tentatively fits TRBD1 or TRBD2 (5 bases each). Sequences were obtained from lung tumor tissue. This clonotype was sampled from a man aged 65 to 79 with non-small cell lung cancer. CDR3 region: CTTQGGAMRGGKTQYF. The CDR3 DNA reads TGCACCACCCAGGGTGGTGCAATGAGGGGTGGGAAGACCCAGTACTTC.